This T cell receptor (beta chain) comes out of a study of graft-versus-host responses after intestinal transplantation. Across the whole study: Every transplant recipient was induced with anti-thymocyte globulin, then maintained on tacrolimus and steroids for two to four years.

In the case of this clone: Its matching antigen is unknown.

Study results and limitations: Recipient marrow harbored GvH clones, some of which surfaced first in ileum or blood.

Assay: immunoSEQ multiplex PCR; the TCRdb copy retains only in-frame clones and omits some. The top ten clones hold roughly 0.39% of a sample with more than 65,000 clones, 85% to 95% of them seen once. Trimming stripped 2 bases from V and 1 base from J, with 6 bases between. CDR3 size: 14 residues. Germline V gene lookup returns CDR1 MNHEY and CDR2 SMNVEV (reference sequence). The clonotype originates from a human donor who was the organ donor for an intestinal transplant. The chain uses TRBV27 and TRBJ1-3, with D uncertain. The sequenced sample was unstimulated CD8+ T cells sorted from spleen or lymph node cells, obtained before transplant. As DNA, the CDR3 is TGTGCCAGCAGTTTACGGGGATCTGGAAACACCATATATTTT. It codes for CASSLRGSGNTIYF.